One sample yielded the 2 T cell receptor delta chains listed below, sequenced in a study of γδ T cells in repeated Plasmodium falciparum infection. Flow sorting of PBMC yielded separate Vgamma9/Vdelta2+ and Vdelta2-negative gammadelta T cell populations for bulk repertoire analysis. TCRdb re-called the multiplex PCR reads using CATT. The table includes tens of thousands of delta-chain clones, more than 1.4% detected once. The sequenced material came from gamma-delta T cells from blood. The receptors originated from a pool of human donors (malaria-infected and uninfected, not separated).

This clone came up a few times. TCRdb's entry gives the protein of a much larger clone, which mismatches this DNA's translation at residue 4, likely from a read error; the protein reported here is translated from the DNA. This chain links TRDV2 with TRDJ2; 12 bases line up with TRDD3. The J gene is not listed in TCRdb, so it was assigned here from a DNA match to germline. The germline V gene encodes CDR1 GEAIGNYY and CDR2 EKD. V gave up 5 bases and J gave up 4 bases; unmatched junction bases: 19. This CDR3 region has 20 residues. CDR3 sequence: CACGPLSPVLGDTGTAQLFF. The CDR3, as DNA: TGTGCCTGTGGCCCACTTTCCCCCGTACTGGGGGATACAGGGACAGCACAACTCTTCTTT.

No call was made for the V gene; the J gene is TRDJ1; the DNA was not used to check the table's D call, TRDD3. CDR3 length equals 14 residues. The CDR3 DNA reads as TGTGCCACAGCGACTGGGGGTCTCACCGATAAACTCATCTTT. Amino acids: CATATGGLTDKLIF.